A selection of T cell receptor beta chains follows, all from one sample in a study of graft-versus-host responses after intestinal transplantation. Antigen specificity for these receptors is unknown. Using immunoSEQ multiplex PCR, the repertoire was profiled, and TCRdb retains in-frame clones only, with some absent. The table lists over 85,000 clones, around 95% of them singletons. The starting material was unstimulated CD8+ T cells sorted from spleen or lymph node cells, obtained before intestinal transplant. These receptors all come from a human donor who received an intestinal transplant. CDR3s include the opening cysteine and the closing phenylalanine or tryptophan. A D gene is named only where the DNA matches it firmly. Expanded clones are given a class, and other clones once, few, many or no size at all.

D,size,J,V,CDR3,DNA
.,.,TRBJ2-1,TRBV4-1,CASSQVAQGNYNEQFF,TGCGCCAGCAGCCAAGTCGCGCAGGGGAATTACAATGAGCAGTTCTTC
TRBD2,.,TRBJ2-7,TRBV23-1,CASPLLAGGLHEQYF,TGCGCCAGCCCTCTCCTAGCGGGAGGGCTCCACGAGCAGTACTTC
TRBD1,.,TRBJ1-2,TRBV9,CASSGRDRGLHGYTF,TGTGCCAGCAGCGGCCGGGACAGGGGACTCCATGGCTACACCTTC
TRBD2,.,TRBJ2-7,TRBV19,CASSAYTGTRNEQYF,TGTGCCAGTAGTGCCTACACCGGGACTAGAAACGAGCAGTACTTC
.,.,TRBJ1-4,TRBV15,CATSSPRGNEKLFF,TGTGCCACCAGCAGCCCACGGGGTAATGAAAAACTGTTTTTT
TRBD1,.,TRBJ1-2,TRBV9,CASSLGTASPYGYTF,TGTGCCAGCAGCCTTGGGACAGCATCTCCGTATGGCTACACCTTC
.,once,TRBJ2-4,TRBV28,CASSGPPSESVQYF,TGTGCCAGCAGCGGACCCCCATCTGAATCGGTTCAGTACTTC
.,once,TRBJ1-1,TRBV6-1,CASSWGGTEAFF,TGTGCCAGCTCCTGGGGAGGCACTGAAGCTTTCTTT
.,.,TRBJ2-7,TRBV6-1,CASSDGRMSSYEQYF,TGTGCCAGCAGTGATGGTCGGATGAGCTCCTACGAGCAGTACTTC
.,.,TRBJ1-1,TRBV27,CASSLAATGHVNTEAFF,TGTGCCAGCAGTTTAGCGGCAACCGGGCATGTGAACACTGAAGCTTTCTTT
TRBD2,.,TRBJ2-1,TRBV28,CASTLRLAAYNEQFF,TGTGCCAGCACCCTCCGACTAGCGGCCTACAATGAGCAGTTCTTC
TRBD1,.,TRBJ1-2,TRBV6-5,CASSYSPTGEYYGYTF,TGTGCCAGCAGTTATTCCCCGACAGGGGAATACTATGGCTACACCTTC
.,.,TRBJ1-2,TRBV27,CASSEALGGMGYTF,TGTGCCAGCAGCGAGGCCCTGGGGGGAATGGGCTACACCTTC
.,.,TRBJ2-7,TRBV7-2,CASSLANYEQYF,TGTGCCAGCAGCTTAGCGAACTACGAGCAGTACTTC
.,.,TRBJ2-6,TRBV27,CASSLGSGANVLTF,TGTGCCAGCAGTTTAGGTTCTGGGGCCAACGTCCTGACTTTC